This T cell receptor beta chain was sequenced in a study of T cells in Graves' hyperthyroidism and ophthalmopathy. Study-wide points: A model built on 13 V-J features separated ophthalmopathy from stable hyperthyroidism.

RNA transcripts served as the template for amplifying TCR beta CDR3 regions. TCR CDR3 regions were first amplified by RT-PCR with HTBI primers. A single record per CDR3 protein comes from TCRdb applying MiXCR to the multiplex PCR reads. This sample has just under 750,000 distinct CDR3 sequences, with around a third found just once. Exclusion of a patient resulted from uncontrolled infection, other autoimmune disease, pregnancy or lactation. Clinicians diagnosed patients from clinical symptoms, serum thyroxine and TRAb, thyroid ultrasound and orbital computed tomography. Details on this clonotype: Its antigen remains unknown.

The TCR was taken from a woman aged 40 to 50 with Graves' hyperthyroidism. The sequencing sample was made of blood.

The CDR3 spells CASSLYGTGGLNYEQYF. As DNA, the CDR3 is TGTGCCAGCAGCTTATACGGGACAGGGGGCCTCAACTACGAGCAGTACTTC. This chain links TRBV7-9 with TRBJ2-7, with 12 bases matching TRBD1. Germline V gene data show CDR1 as SEHNR and CDR2 as FQNEAQ (reference sequence). V was clipped by 2 bases and J by 3 bases; unmatched bases: 8. There are 17 residues in the CDR3.